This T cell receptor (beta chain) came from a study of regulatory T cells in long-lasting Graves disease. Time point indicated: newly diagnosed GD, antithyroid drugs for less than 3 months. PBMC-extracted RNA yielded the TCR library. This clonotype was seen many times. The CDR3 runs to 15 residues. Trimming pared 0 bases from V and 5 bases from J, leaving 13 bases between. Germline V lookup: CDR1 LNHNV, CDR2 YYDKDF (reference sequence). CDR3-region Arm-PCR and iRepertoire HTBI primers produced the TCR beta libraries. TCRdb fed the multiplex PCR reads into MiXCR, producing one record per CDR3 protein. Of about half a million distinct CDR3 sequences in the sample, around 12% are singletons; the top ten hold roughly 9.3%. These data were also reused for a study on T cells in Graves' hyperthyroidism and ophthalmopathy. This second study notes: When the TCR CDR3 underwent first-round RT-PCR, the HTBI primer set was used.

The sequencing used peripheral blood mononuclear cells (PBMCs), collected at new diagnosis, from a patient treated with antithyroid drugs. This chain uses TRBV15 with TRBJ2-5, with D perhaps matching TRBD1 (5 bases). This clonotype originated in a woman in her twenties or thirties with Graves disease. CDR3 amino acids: CATSRDPSGMETQYF. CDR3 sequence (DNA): TGTGCCACCAGCAGAGATCCGTCAGGGATGGAGACCCAGTACTTC. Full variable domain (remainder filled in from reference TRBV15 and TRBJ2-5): DAMVIQNPRYQVTQFGKPVTLSCSQTLNHNVMYWYQQKSSQAPKLLFHYYDKDFNNEADTPDNFQSRRPNTSFCFLDIRSPGLGDTAMYLCATSRDPSGMETQYFGPGTRLLVL.